These T cell receptor beta chains were read from a single sample in a study of blood T cells in healthy people across ages. TCRdb re-called the 5' RACE reads with MiXCR, one entry per CDR3 protein. The data contain hundreds of thousands of distinct CDR3 sequences, 58% of them singletons. The sample taken for sequencing was blood. All receptors derive from a man in his thirties or forties in good health. Both conserved end residues are part of each CDR3. Fields, in order: D gene, V gene, J gene, clone size, CDR3 DNA, CDR3 protein. D genes are given only for firm matches. Clone sizes are given selectively: once, few, many, or a class where the clone is expanded.

NA	TRBV12-3/TRBV12-4	TRBJ2-1	NA	TGTGCCAGCAGTTTAATCGACGGGAGTTGGCAGTTCTTC	CASSLIDGSWQFF
NA	TRBV28	TRBJ2-5	NA	TGTGCCAGCAGGAATGCTCCCGTCGTGGAGACCCAGTACTTC	CASRNAPVVETQYF
NA	TRBV11-2	TRBJ2-1	NA	TGTGCCAGCAGCTTAATTCGCAGGGACAATGAGCAGTTCTTC	CASSLIRRDNEQFF
NA	TRBV12-3/TRBV12-4	TRBJ2-7	NA	TGTGCCAGCAGTAGGGTCGCGGGGACCGAGCAGTACTTC	CASSRVAGTEQYF
NA	TRBV5-1	TRBJ2-7	NA	TGCGCCAGCAGCTTGGATGGCAGGGAGACCGAGCAGTACTTC	CASSLDGRETEQYF
TRBD2	TRBV10-2	TRBJ2-3	NA	TGCGCCAGCAGAGGCCCCGGGAGGTTGGATACGCAGTATTTT	CASRGPGRLDTQYF
NA	TRBV18	TRBJ2-4	few	TGTGCCAGCTCACCCGGCGGGACTCCCAAAAACATTCAGTACTTC	CASSPGGTPKNIQYF
TRBD2	TRBV7-2	TRBJ2-5	many	TGTGCCAGCAGCTTACCGACGACCGTCATACAGACTAGCGGGAGCAGGAAGACCCAGTACTTC	CASSLPTTVIQTSGSRKTQYF
NA	TRBV20-1	TRBJ2-6	NA	TGCAGTGCCGACAGGAAGGCCAACGTCCTGACTTTC	CSADRKANVLTF
TRBD2	TRBV7-2	TRBJ2-7	NA	TGTGCCAGCAGCTTTCGTAGGGGTGCGCGGGGGGAGCAGTACTTC	CASSFRRGARGEQYF
TRBD1	TRBV7-2	TRBJ2-1	NA	TGTGCCAGCACGTCGCGAGTCGTCGGACAGGGATACAATGAGCAGTTCTTC	CASTSRVVGQGYNEQFF
NA	TRBV20-1	TRBJ1-5	NA	TGCAGTGCTCCCGGGGGCCTTAGCAATCAGCCCCAGCATTTT	CSAPGGLSNQPQHF
NA	TRBV6-5	TRBJ1-2	NA	TGTGCCAGCAGTTACTCTCTCGGGGGCAGCTATGGCTACACCTTC	CASSYSLGGSYGYTF
NA	TRBV10-3	TRBJ2-7	few	TGTGCCATCAGAGCGGCAGAAAGCTCCTACGAGCAGTACTTC	CAIRAAESSYEQYF
TRBD2	TRBV6-6	TRBJ2-1	NA	TGTGCCAGCAGTTACACTAGCGGGAGGTCCAATGAGCAGTTCTTC	CASSYTSGRSNEQFF
TRBD1	TRBV7-9	TRBJ2-3	NA	TGTGCCAGCAGCTTCGACAGGGGTTTAGTAGATACGCAGTATTTT	CASSFDRGLVDTQYF
TRBD1	TRBV6-5	TRBJ2-7	few	TGTGCCAGCAGTTACCGGGGGACAGGGGACTACGAGCAGTACTTC	CASSYRGTGDYEQYF
TRBD2	TRBV11-2	TRBJ2-5	NA	TGTGCCAGCAGCCCCCGACTAGCGTACCAAGAGACCCAGTACTTC	CASSPRLAYQETQYF
NA	TRBV4-3	TRBJ2-7	few	TGCGCCAGCAGCCAAGAGAGGGGGGAGCTTCTATCCTACGAGCAGTACTTC	CASSQERGELLSYEQYF
TRBD2	TRBV27	TRBJ2-1	once	TGTGCCAGCAGTTCCTTGACTAGCGGGGGGGCCGGTGAGCAGTTCTTC	CASSSLTSGGAGEQFF
NA	TRBV7-8	TRBJ1-5	many	TGTGCCAGCAGCTTAGGAGCAGGGAAAAATCAGCCCCAGCATTTT	CASSLGAGKNQPQHF
NA	TRBV29-1	TRBJ1-1	NA	TGCAGCGTTGCCGGGAGGATGGGCACTGAAGCTTTCTTT	CSVAGRMGTEAFF
TRBD2	TRBV25-1	TRBJ2-7	NA	TGTGCCAGCAGTGAGGGACTAGCATTGGAGCAGTACTTC	CASSEGLALEQYF
TRBD2	TRBV2	TRBJ2-5	few	TGTGCCAGCAGTCCCTCTTCGGGACTAAGTACGGAGACCCAGTACTTC	CASSPSSGLSTETQYF